This passage covers 28 T cell receptor beta chains from one sample sequenced in a study of vaccination and CD4 T cells after COVID-19. No antigen has been identified for these receptors. The Oncomine TCR Beta short-read assay generated sequence data from the DNA of cultured CD4+ T cells. From the PCR reads, TCRdb called clonotypes with MiXCR, one entry per CDR3 protein. The sample lists about 10,000 distinct CDR3 sequences, around 58% occurring once. Treatment meaning: roughly 10-day PBMC culture with coronavirus spike peptide pools or control peptides (ViraFEST assay). Sequences were obtained from CD4+ T cells from blood, cultured in vitro. These receptors all come from a human donor who had recovered from COVID-19.

This clonotype was observed a handful of times. This chain links TRBV27 with TRBJ1-1, with D possibly being TRBD1 (6 bases). Trimming shortened V by 6 bases and J by 5 bases, and 13 bases separated the two germline ends. Germline V gene lookup returns CDR1 MNHEY and CDR2 SMNVEV (reference sequence). This CDR3 has 13 residues. The CDR3 DNA reads TGTGCCAGCAGCCAGAACACAGGGACTGAAGCTTTCTTT. This gives the protein CASSQNTGTEAFF.

This clonotype was seen more than once but under ten times. The V gene is TRBV20-1, the J gene TRBJ2-3; D is possibly TRBD2 (6 bases). CDR1 and CDR2 from the germline V gene are DFQATT and SNEGSKA (reference sequence). There are 12 residues in the CDR3. V was clipped by 4 bases and J by 4 bases, with 9 bases between them. CDR3: CSATRLADTQYF. The CDR3 DNA reads as TGCAGTGCTACCCGACTAGCAGATACGCAGTATTTT.

This clonotype has more than one count but fewer than ten. In nucleotides, the CDR3 is TGCAGTGCCGGCGGGATTATAGATACGCAGTATTTT. Residues: CSAGGIIDTQYF. The V and J genes are TRBV20-1 and TRBJ2-3, with a possible D match to TRBD2 (6 bases). Looked up from germline, CDR1 is DFQATT and CDR2 is SNEGSKA (reference sequence). With 6 bases removed from V and 5 bases from J, the gap between germline ends came to 12 bases. The CDR3 contains 12 residues.

The rearrangement joins TRBV6-1 to TRBJ1-2, with D unclear. Trimming pared 4 bases from V and 4 bases from J, leaving 13 bases between. Per the germline V gene, CDR1 is MNHNS and CDR2 is SASEGT. The CDR3 loop spans 14 amino acids. CDR3 protein: CASSVTGGSYGYTF. The CDR3 bases are TGTGCCAGCAGTGTCACCGGAGGTTCCTATGGCTACACCTTC.

The rearrangement links TRBV19 to TRBJ1-2, with TRBD1 matching 8 bases. The CDR3 is 15 amino acids. V lost 4 bases and J lost 4; bases outside the gene matches: 8. Germline loops: CDR1 LNHDA, CDR2 SQIVND (reference sequence). CDR3 sequence (DNA): TGTGCCAGTAGTACGGGGCCAGGGGGCGTCTATGGCTACACCTTC. Its protein product is CASSTGPGGVYGYTF. The full variable domain, rest sourced from reference TRBV19 and TRBJ1-2, is DGGITQSPKYLFRKEGQNVTLSCEQNLNHDAMYWYRQDPGQGLRLIYYSQIVNDFQKGDIAEGYSVSREKKESFPLTVTSAQKNPTAFYLCASSTGPGGVYGYTFGSGTRLTVV.

V and J are TRBV5-1 and TRBJ2-5, with 12 positions matching TRBD1. CDR1 and CDR2 (germline): SGHRS, YFSETQ. The CDR3 sequence is 16 residues long. V shed 4 bases, J shed 0 bases, and the junction held 4 bases outside the gene matches. Here the CDR3 DNA reads TGCGCCAGCAGCCCGGGGACAGGGGGCTACCAAGAGACCCAGTACTTC. Its protein is CASSPGTGGYQETQYF.

This clonotype is judged hyperexpanded. The chain links TRBV20-1 to TRBJ1-1; D is perhaps TRBD1 (5 bases). Germline loops: CDR1 DFQATT, CDR2 SNEGSKA (reference sequence). With 3 bases removed from V and 4 bases from J, the gap between germline ends came to 15 bases. The CDR3 covers 14 residues. Here the CDR3 reads CSASIPGWGTEAFF. In nucleotides, the CDR3 is TGCAGTGCTAGTATTCCAGGGTGGGGCACTGAAGCTTTCTTT.

The genes are TRBV6-1 and TRBJ2-3, with D maybe TRBD2 (6 bases). The CDR3 totals 13 residues. Trimming cost V 4 bases and J 5 bases, with 10 bases left between them. Per the germline V gene, CDR1 is MNHNS and CDR2 is SASEGT. The CDR3 reads CASSGLGRDTQYF. CDR3 bases: TGTGCCAGCAGTGGACTAGGGAGAGATACGCAGTATTTT.

For the CDR3, the DNA is TGCAGTGCTAGAGATACATACACAGATACGCAGTATTTT. It encodes CSARDTYTDTQYF. The chain recombines TRBV20-1 with TRBJ2-3; D remains ambiguous. Between the trimmed V and J ends, which lost 0 bases and 2 bases, there was a span of 6 bases. This CDR3 contains 13 residues. Germline loops: CDR1 DFQATT, CDR2 SNEGSKA (reference sequence).

V gene TRBV12-5 combines with J gene TRBJ2-7, with 10 bases aligning to TRBD1. The V gene end was trimmed by 9 bases and the J gene end by 5 bases; junction bases not matched to a gene: 10. Per the germline V gene, CDR1 is LGHNT and CDR2 is FRNRAP. The length of the CDR3 is 14 residues. The DNA of the CDR3 is TGTGCTAGCTCAACGGGACAGGGGAGGGACGAGCAGTACTTC. It is translated as CASSTGQGRDEQYF.

This clonotype was seen a single time. The chain employs TRBV6-5 and TRBJ2-4, with unresolved D. Trimming removed 0 bases from V and 0 bases from J, with 9 bases in between. From germline, CDR1 is MNHEY and CDR2 SVGAGI. The CDR3 extends over 16 amino acids. In DNA, the CDR3 is TGTGCCAGCAGTTACTCGATGTCGTTAGCCAAAAACATTCAGTACTTC. Its translation is CASSYSMSLAKNIQYF.

In its sample, this clonotype is large. DNA of the CDR3: TGTGCCAGCAGTTTATTGGAGGGCAGGGGTTATGGCTACACCTTC. This gives the protein CASSLLEGRGYGYTF. The V and J genes are TRBV28 and TRBJ1-2; D perhaps matches TRBD1 (6 bases). The CDR3 is 15 amino acids. The V and J ends lost 1 base and 5 bases respectively, with 14 bases between them. Germline loops: CDR1 MDHEN, CDR2 SYDVKM.

The rearrangement uses TRBV20-1 and TRBJ2-1; 10 bases map to TRBD2. This CDR3 contains 16 residues. The ends lost 0 bases at V and 3 bases at J; junction bases unmatched: 5. CDR1 DFQATT and CDR2 SNEGSKA come from the germline V gene (reference sequence). CDR3 bases: TGCAGTGCTAGAGATCAGCTAGCGGGAGACTACAATGAGCAGTTCTTC. It is translated as CSARDQLAGDYNEQFF.

This clonotype is labeled as medium-sized (0.01 to 0.1%). V and J are TRBV12-3 or TRBV12-4 and TRBJ1-5; D ambiguous. This CDR3 comprises 15 residues. The germline V and J ends were trimmed by 3 bases and 0 bases, with 9 bases remaining between them. DNA for the CDR3: TGTGCCAGCAGTTTTGGAGGGCTTAGCAATCAGCCCCAGCATTTT. The encoded protein is CASSFGGLSNQPQHF.

This clonotype was seen only a few times. This chain links TRBV20-1 with TRBJ1-5; D unclear. The germline CDR1 and CDR2 sequences are DFQATT and SNEGSKA (reference sequence). Trimming cost V 4 bases and J 0 bases, with 4 bases left between them. The CDR3 runs 12 residues. The CDR3 loop reads CSAKASNQPQHF. CDR3 nucleotides: TGCAGTGCTAAAGCTAGCAATCAGCCCCAGCATTTT.

Points on this clonotype: Compared with germline, one end of the junction differs, possibly owing to a read error. The V call is TRBV6-5, the J call TRBJ2-1, with 10 bases fitting TRBD2. The length of the CDR3 is 17 residues. The germline V gene encodes CDR1 MNHEY and CDR2 SVGAGI. The CDR3 spells CVSSYSMTTSGSNEQFF. The CDR3 nucleotides read TGTGTCAGCAGTTACTCGATGACGACTAGCGGGTCCAATGAGCAGTTCTTC.

J is TRBJ2-3 and V is TRBV20-1; D is unclear. Trimming removed 4 bases at V and 4 bases at J, with 9 bases between. Germline V lookup: CDR1 DFQATT, CDR2 SNEGSKA (reference sequence). This CDR3 has 12 amino acids. The CDR3 loop reads CSATESSDTQYF. The CDR3 bases are TGCAGTGCTACAGAGTCTTCAGATACGCAGTATTTT.

This chain joins TRBV14 and TRBJ2-1; no firm D call. The CDR3 spans 15 residues. The V gene lost 3 bases and the J gene lost 2 bases, with 11 bases spanning the gap. The germline V gene has CDR1 SGHDN and CDR2 FVKESK. CDR3 region: CASSQRPAPYNEQFF. In nucleotides, the CDR3 is TGTGCCAGCAGCCAGCGCCCGGCGCCCTACAATGAGCAGTTCTTC. The complete variable domain, with remaining parts taken from reference TRBV14 and TRBJ2-1, reads EAGVTQFPSHSVIEKGQTVTLRCDPISGHDNLYWYRRVMGKEIKFLLHFVKESKQDESGMPNNRFLAERTGGTYSTLKVQPAELEDSGVYFCASSQRPAPYNEQFFGPGTRLTVL.

This sequence joins TRBV6-4 and TRBJ1-1; 11 bases fit TRBD1. Germline V lookup: CDR1 MRHNA, CDR2 SNTAGT. CDR3 length: 14 residues. Losses at the gene ends were 6 bases for V and 3 bases for J; bases not matched to a gene: 3. The chain's CDR3 is CASRGDRGDTEAFF. The CDR3 nucleotides are TGTGCCAGCAGAGGGGACAGGGGGGACACTGAAGCTTTCTTT.

This chain joins TRBV20-1 and TRBJ2-3; D is undetermined. Germline V gene lookup returns CDR1 DFQATT and CDR2 SNEGSKA (reference sequence). CDR3 length: 14 amino acids. With 3 bases removed from V and 4 bases from J, the gap between germline ends came to 14 bases. The CDR3 loop is CSASPTSRPDTQYF. The CDR3 DNA reads as TGCAGTGCTAGTCCGACCAGCCGCCCAGATACGCAGTATTTT.

The chain is built from TRBV5-1 and TRBJ1-1; the D gene is possibly TRBD1 (6 bases). The CDR3 has 16 residues. The V gene's germline CDR1 is SGHRS and CDR2 YFSETQ. The germline V and J ends were trimmed by 3 bases and 1 base, with 16 bases remaining between them. CDR3 bases: TGCGCCAGCAGCTACTCTTACAGGGCGACGAACACTGAAGCTTTCTTT. Amino acid sequence: CASSYSYRATNTEAFF.

V gene TRBV15 combines with J gene TRBJ2-3, with D possibly TRBD1 on 6 matching bases. The CDR3 has 18 residues. Germline V gene data show CDR1 as LNHNV and CDR2 as YYDKDF (reference sequence). Trimming cost V 0 bases and J 0 bases, with 16 bases left between them. The CDR3 DNA follows: TGTGCCACCAGCAGAGATCAATATACAGGGAGAAGCACAGATACGCAGTATTTT. Translating gives CATSRDQYTGRSTDTQYF.

The chain recombines TRBV7-9 with TRBJ1-2; no clear D. The CDR3 covers 14 residues. The V end lost 1 base, the J end lost 4 bases, and 10 bases lay between the germline ends. Germline V gene sequence: CDR1 SEHNR, CDR2 FQNEAQ (reference sequence). The CDR3 bases are TGTGCCAGCAGCTTAGAGGGTTCGGGCTATGGCTACACCTTC. It translates to CASSLEGSGYGYTF.

The V call is TRBV11-1, the J call TRBJ2-7; 12 nucleotides match TRBD2. J gave up 2 bases and V 5 bases, and 4 bases lay outside the gene matches. This CDR3 contains 15 residues. Germline V gene lookup returns CDR1 SGHAT and CDR2 FQDESV (reference sequence). This chain's CDR3 is CASSTASGRAYEQYF. The DNA of the CDR3 is TGTGCCAGCAGCACAGCTAGCGGGAGGGCCTACGAGCAGTACTTC.

J is TRBJ1-1 and V is TRBV19, with D unclear. Trimming shortened V by 1 base and J by 4 bases, and 16 bases separated the two germline ends. CDR3 length: 16 residues. Germline V gene data show CDR1 as LNHDA and CDR2 as SQIVND (reference sequence). DNA for the CDR3: TGTGCCAGTAGTATAGGCAATCTCGGGGTAGGCACTGAAGCTTTCTTT. Protein sequence: CASSIGNLGVGTEAFF. The full variable domain, rest sourced from reference TRBV19 and TRBJ1-1, is DGGITQSPKYLFRKEGQNVTLSCEQNLNHDAMYWYRQDPGQGLRLIYYSQIVNDFQKGDIAEGYSVSREKKESFPLTVTSAQKNPTAFYLCASSIGNLGVGTEAFFGQGTRLTVV.

V is TRBV2 and J is TRBJ2-7; no reliable D call. Germline CDR1 is SNHLY and CDR2 is FYNNEI. V was clipped by 4 bases and J by 3 bases, with 7 bases between them. CDR3 length: 12 amino acids. Here the CDR3 DNA reads TGTGCCAGCAGTGCTAACGGCTACGAGCAGTACTTC. Translating gives CASSANGYEQYF.

This clonotype was seen a handful of times. V gene TRBV20-1 combines with J gene TRBJ2-3; the match to TRBD2 covers 16 bases. V lost 4 bases and J lost 0; bases outside the gene matches: 7. CDR3 length equals 18 residues. Looked up from germline, CDR1 is DFQATT and CDR2 is SNEGSKA (reference sequence). CDR3 bases: TGCAGTGCTAATCCGGGACTAGCGGGAGGGTCTAGCACAGATACGCAGTATTTT. Protein: CSANPGLAGGSSTDTQYF.

V gene TRBV10-3 combines with J gene TRBJ2-1, with D possibly being TRBD1 (5 bases). CDR1 is ENHRY, CDR2 SYGVKD, per germline. This CDR3 region has 15 residues. The V end lost 2 bases, the J end lost 3 bases, and 11 bases lay between the germline ends. CDR3 sequence reads: CAISEGQPYYNEQFF. CDR3 nucleotides: TGTGCCATCAGTGAGGGACAACCCTACTACAATGAGCAGTTCTTC.